This T cell receptor (beta chain) was retrieved from a study of blood T cell repertoires in COVID-19. V gave up 4 bases and J gave up 3 bases; unmatched junction bases: 5. Germline V gene lookup returns CDR1 LGHNA and CDR2 YSLEER. This CDR3 comprises 15 residues. Sequencing used immunoSEQ multiplex PCR; TCRdb keeps in-frame clones, though not all of them. The repertoire includes hundreds of thousands of clones, around 81% of them detected once, and 7.5% to 8% sits in the top ten. The source of this sequence is a woman over 75 with COVID-19, enrolled during active disease. The sample was peripheral blood. V is TRBV4-3 and J is TRBJ2-7; 11 bases agree with TRBD2. CDR3 residues: CASSRELAGVYEQYF. CDR3 in DNA: TGCGCCAGCAGCCGCGAACTAGCGGGAGTCTACGAGCAGTACTTC.